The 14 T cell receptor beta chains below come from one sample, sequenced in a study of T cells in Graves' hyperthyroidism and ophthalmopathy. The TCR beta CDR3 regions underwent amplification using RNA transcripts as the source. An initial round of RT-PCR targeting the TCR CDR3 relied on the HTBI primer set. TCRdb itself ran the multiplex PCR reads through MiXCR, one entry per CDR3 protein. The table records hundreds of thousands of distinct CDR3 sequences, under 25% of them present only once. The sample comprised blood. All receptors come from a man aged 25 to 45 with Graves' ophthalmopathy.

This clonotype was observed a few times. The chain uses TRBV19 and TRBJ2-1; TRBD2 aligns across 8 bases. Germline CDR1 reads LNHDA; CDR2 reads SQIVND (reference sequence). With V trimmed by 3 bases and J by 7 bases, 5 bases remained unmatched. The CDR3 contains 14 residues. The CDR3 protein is CASSITAGVNEQFF. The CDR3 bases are TGTGCCAGTAGTATTACAGCGGGAGTTAATGAGCAGTTCTTC.

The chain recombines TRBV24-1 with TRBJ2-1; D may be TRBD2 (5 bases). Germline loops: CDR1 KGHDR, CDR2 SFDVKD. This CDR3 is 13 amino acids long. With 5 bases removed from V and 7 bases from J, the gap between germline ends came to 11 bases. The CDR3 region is CATSGKGGNEQFF. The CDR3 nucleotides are TGTGCCACCAGTGGCAAAGGAGGAAATGAGCAGTTCTTC.

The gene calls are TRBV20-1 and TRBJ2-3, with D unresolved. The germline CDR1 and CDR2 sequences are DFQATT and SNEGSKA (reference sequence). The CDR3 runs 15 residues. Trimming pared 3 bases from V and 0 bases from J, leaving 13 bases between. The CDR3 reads CSARRSYSSTDTQYF. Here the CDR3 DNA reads TGCAGTGCTAGGCGCTCCTACTCTAGCACAGATACGCAGTATTTT.

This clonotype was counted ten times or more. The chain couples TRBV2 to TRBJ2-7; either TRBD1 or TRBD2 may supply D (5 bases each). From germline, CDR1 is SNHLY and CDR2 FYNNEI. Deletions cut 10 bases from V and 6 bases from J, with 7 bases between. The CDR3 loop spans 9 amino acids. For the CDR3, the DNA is TGTGCCACGGGGACCGAGCAGTACTTC. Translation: CATGTEQYF.

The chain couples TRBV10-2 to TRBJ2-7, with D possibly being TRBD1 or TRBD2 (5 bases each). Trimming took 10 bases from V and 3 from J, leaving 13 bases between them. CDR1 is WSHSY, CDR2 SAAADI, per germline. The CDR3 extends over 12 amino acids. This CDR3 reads CATLGDRYEQYF. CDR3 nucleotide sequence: TGCGCCACCCTGGGGGACCGCTACGAGCAGTACTTC.

The CDR3 loop reads CASSLVGSGPSYEQYF. CDR3 in DNA: TGCGCCAGCAGCTTGGTAGGTAGCGGGCCCTCCTACGAGCAGTACTTC. V gene TRBV5-1 combines with J gene TRBJ2-7; 7 bases are a match to TRBD2. The CDR3 covers 16 residues. V lost 0 bases to trimming and J lost 0 bases; unmatched junction nucleotides: 6. Per germline, CDR1 SGHRS and CDR2 YFSETQ. The full variable domain, in which reference TRBV5-1 and TRBJ2-7 provide the parts outside the CDR3, is KAGVTQTPRYLIKTRGQQVTLSCSPISGHRSVSWYQQTPGQGLQFLFEYFSETQRNKGNFPGRFSGRQFSNSRSEMNVSTLELGDSALYLCASSLVGSGPSYEQYFGPGTRLTVT.

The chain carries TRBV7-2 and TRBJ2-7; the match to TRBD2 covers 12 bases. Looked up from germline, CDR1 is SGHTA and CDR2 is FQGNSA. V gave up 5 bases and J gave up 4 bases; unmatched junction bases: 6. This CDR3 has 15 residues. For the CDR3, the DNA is TGTGCCAGCAGCGCCGAGACTAGCGGGAGTTACGAGCAGTACTTC. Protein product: CASSAETSGSYEQYF.

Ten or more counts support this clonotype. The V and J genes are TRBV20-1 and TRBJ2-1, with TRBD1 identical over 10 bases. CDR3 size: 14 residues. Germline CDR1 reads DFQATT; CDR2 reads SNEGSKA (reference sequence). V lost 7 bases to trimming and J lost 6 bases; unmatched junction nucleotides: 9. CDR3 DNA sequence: TGCAGTGTCATCGCGACAGGGGGCATCAATGAGCAGTTCTTC. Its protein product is CSVIATGGINEQFF.

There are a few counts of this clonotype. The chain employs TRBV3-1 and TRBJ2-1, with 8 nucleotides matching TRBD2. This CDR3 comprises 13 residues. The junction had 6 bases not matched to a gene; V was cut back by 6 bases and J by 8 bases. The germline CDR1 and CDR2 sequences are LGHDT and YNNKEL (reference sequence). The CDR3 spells CASRQRREDEQFF. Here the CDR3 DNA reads TGTGCCAGCAGGCAGCGGCGGGAGGATGAGCAGTTCTTC.

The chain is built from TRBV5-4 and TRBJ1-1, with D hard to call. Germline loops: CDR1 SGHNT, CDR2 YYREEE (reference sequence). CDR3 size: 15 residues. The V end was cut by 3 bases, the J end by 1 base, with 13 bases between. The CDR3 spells CASSSIGGRNTEAFF. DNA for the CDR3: TGTGCCAGCAGCTCTATAGGAGGCCGGAACACTGAAGCTTTCTTT.

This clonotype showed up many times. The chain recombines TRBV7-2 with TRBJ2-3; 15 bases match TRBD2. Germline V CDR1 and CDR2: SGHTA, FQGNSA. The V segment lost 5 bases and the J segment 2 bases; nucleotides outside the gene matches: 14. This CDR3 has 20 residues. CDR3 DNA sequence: TGTGCCAGCAGCACGGCCGGGACTAGCGGGAGGCCCACTATCACAGATACGCAGTATTTT. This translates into CASSTAGTSGRPTITDTQYF.

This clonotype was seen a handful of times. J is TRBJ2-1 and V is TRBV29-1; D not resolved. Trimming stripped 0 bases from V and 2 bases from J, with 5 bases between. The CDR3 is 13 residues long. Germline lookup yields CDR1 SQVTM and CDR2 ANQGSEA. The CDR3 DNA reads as TGCAGCGTTGAAGAGGGAACCTACAATGAGCAGTTCTTC. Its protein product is CSVEEGTYNEQFF.

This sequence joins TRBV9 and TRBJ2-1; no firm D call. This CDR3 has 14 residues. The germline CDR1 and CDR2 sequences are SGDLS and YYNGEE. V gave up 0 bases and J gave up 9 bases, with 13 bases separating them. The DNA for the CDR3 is TGTGCCAGCAGCGTAGGAGAAGACCGCATTGAGCAGTTCTTC. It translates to CASSVGEDRIEQFF.

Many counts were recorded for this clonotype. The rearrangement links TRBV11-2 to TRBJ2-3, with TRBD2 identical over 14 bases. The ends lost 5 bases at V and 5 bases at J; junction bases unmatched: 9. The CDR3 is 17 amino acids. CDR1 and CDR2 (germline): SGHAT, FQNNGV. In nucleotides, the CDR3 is TGTGCCAGCAGCCCAGGGGGACTAGCGGGAGCGGGAGATACGCAGTATTTT. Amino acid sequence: CASSPGGLAGAGDTQYF. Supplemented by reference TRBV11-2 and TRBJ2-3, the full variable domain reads EAGVAQSPRYKIIEKRQSVAFWCNPISGHATLYWYQQILGQGPKLLIQFQNNGVVDDSQLPKDRFSAERLKGVDSTLKIQPAKLEDSAVYLCASSPGGLAGAGDTQYFGPGTRLTVL.